This section outlines one T cell receptor beta chain sequence together with its context. The data derive from a study of OX40 agonist ivuxolimab in advanced cancers. Overall study: Administration of intravenous ivuxolimab to patients occurred every 2 weeks at 0.01 to 10 mg/kg. The eligibility criteria allowed prior anti-PD-1, anti-PD-L1 or anti-CTLA-4 therapy, and 40% had some.

The method was immunoSEQ multiplex PCR; TCRdb's version includes in-frame clones alone and lacks a portion of them. The sample records approximately 50,000 clones, 79% being singletons. This CDR3 is 14 amino acids long. The V end lost 5 bases, the J end lost 8 bases, and 19 bases lay between the germline ends. CDR1 and CDR2 from the germline V gene are SGDLS and YYNGEE. This sequence originates from an adult with an advanced solid tumor such as melanoma, head and neck, liver or kidney cancer. The chain joins TRBV9 to TRBJ1-2, with D perhaps matching TRBD1 (5 bases). Sequences were derived from CD4+ or CD8+ T cells sorted from blood, sampled in a trial of the OX40 agonist ivuxolimab. This CDR3 is CASSRRGDRTGYTF. CDR3 nucleotide sequence: TGTGCCAGCAGTCGTAGAGGGGATCGGACGGGCTACACCTTC.